The rows below give T cell receptor beta chains drawn from one sample of a study of cytomegalovirus exposure and HLA in healthy donors. Profiling relied on immunoSEQ multiplex PCR, and the TCRdb table lists in-frame clones only, not all of them. The repertoire holds 150,000 to 200,000 clones, 60% to 80% seen once, with more than 3% in the top ten. The specimen sequenced was PBMCs. Receptor source: a man aged 25 to 45 in good health and CMV-seropositive. The CDR3 runs from the conserved cysteine through the conserved F or W. Fields, in order: V gene, J gene, CDR3 protein.

>TRBV6-5|TRBJ1-5
CASSYSMAAGQPQHF
>TRBV19|TRBJ1-5
CASSAPTGFDQPQHF
>TRBV19|TRBJ2-1
CASRSGGTYNEQFF
>TRBV19|TRBJ1-1
CASYQGYTEAFF
>TRBV1|TRBJ2-1
CTSSQGKRPHYNEQFF
>TRBV19|TRBJ2-2
CASKGGNTGELFF
>TRBV5-1|TRBJ1-6
CASSLDRGGNSPLHF
>TRBV5-5|TRBJ2-4
CASSFAGTGSIAKNIQYF
>TRBV9|TRBJ2-1
CASSVTSGGGNEQFF
>TRBV11-2|TRBJ2-7
CASSSGGEQYF
>TRBV30|TRBJ1-1
CAWSRAGATEAFF
>TRBV7-3|TRBJ1-2
CASSPSGGDDYGYTF
>TRBV9|TRBJ1-6
CASSPEVRLSSYNSPLHF
>TRBV19|TRBJ2-7
CASRESRAYEQYF
>TRBV5-4|TRBJ1-2
CASSSQGQDGYTF
>TRBV29-1|TRBJ1-4
CSVGGGTGAEKLFF
>TRBV27|TRBJ2-1
CASSGLGQGLYNEQFF
>TRBV5-1|TRBJ1-5
CASSLGWGGSNQPQHF
>TRBV7-9|TRBJ1-2
CASSLGDRGNYGYTF
>TRBV10-3|TRBJ2-7
CATARVDRGNTYEQYF
>TRBV29-1|TRBJ2-7
CSVEDPGTGYEQYF
>TRBV30|TRBJ2-1
CAWSVFSGTEFYNEQFF
>TRBV5-1|TRBJ1-2
CASSLAPGQGLYGYTF
>TRBV2|TRBJ2-5
CASSRISGEETQYF
>TRBV28|TRBJ1-2
CASSPPDSEIYGYTF
>TRBV7-9|TRBJ1-4
CASSLRQGGHEKLFF
>TRBV28|TRBJ2-7
CASSFRTSGTYEQYF
>TRBV5-1|TRBJ2-7
CASSLQGSAEQYF
>TRBV4-1|TRBJ2-5
CASSQDGQMETQYF
>TRBV10-3|TRBJ2-3
CAISDASGGQDTQYF
>TRBV12-5|TRBJ2-7
CASGSFPGTADYEQYF
>TRBV19|TRBJ1-2
CASSATTGIGGYTF
>TRBV7-2|TRBJ2-5
CASSRQTGGETQYF
>TRBV9|TRBJ1-2
CASSFSRGGSSYTF
>TRBV10-1|TRBJ1-1
CASSEDLNYEAFF
>TRBV28|TRBJ1-1
CASSLGGMNTEAFF
>TRBV11-1|TRBJ2-7
CASSWPGQGYEQYF
>TRBV5-4|TRBJ2-7
CASSFGISNEQYF
>TRBV5-1|TRBJ2-5
CASSLRGGVLETQYF
>TRBV11-2|TRBJ2-1
CASSLEAGGYNEQFF
>TRBV7-3|TRBJ2-4
CASAQDLKNIQYF
>TRBV6-5|TRBJ2-3
CASRDYLIGDTQYF
>TRBV5-6|TRBJ1-2
CASSLDRRLGDYGYTF
>TRBV6-1|TRBJ2-7
CASSQRVVEQYF
>TRBV7-8|TRBJ1-1
CASSRTVFMNTEAFF
>TRBV9|TRBJ2-1
CASSQTGGAYNEQFF
>TRBV7-9|TRBJ2-7
CASSSGNEQYF
>TRBV6-4|TRBJ2-1
CASSELPGSREQFF
>TRBV6-6|TRBJ1-2
CASTQLQGSLNGYTF
>TRBV6-5|TRBJ2-1
CASSSRGGSPDEQFF
>TRBV5-6|TRBJ1-6
CASSLGQGVSPLHF
>TRBV9|TRBJ1-2
CASSFSPGQGAPDYGYTF
>TRBV6-1|TRBJ2-7
CASSKQGGEEQYF
>TRBV28|TRBJ1-6
CASSPRLDRGNSPLHF
>TRBV7-3|TRBJ2-3
CASSRNTGASDTQYF